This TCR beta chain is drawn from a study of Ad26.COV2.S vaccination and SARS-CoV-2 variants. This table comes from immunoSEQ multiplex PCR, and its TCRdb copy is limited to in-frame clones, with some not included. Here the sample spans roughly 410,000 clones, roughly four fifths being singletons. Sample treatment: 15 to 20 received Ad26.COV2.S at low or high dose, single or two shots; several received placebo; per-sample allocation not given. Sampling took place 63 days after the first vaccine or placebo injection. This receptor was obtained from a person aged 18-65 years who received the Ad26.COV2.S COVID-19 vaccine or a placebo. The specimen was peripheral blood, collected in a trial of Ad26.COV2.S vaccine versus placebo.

This chain's CDR3 is CASRGMIVNEQFF. The DNA for the CDR3 is TGTGCCAGCAGGGGGATGATTGTTAATGAGCAGTTCTTC. V is TRBV25-1 and J is TRBJ2-1; D is ambiguous. The CDR3 is made up of 13 amino acids. V gave up 6 bases and J gave up 7 bases, with 13 bases separating them. CDR1 and CDR2 (germline): MGHDK, SYGVNS.